The 17 T cell receptor beta chains given below trace back to one sample, sequenced in a study of shared clonotypes between healthy human individuals. Clones were sequenced by immunoSEQ multiplex PCR, and TCRdb holds only the in-frame ones, with some missing. The sample yields about 600,000 clones, less than 98% seen once. Sequenced: naive CD4+ T cells sorted from blood. Subset noted: CD45RA+ positively selected. These receptors all come from a young woman in good health.

V usage is TRBV11-3 and J usage is TRBJ2-1; 16 bases fit TRBD2. CDR3 length equals 15 residues. V gave up 5 bases and J gave up 8 bases; unmatched junction bases: 3. Germline assignment: CDR1 SGHNT and CDR2 YENEEA. The CDR3 protein is CASSAGLAGGHEQFF. DNA of the CDR3: TGTGCCAGCAGCGCGGGACTAGCGGGAGGGCATGAGCAGTTCTTC. Combining the CDR3 with reference TRBV11-3 and TRBJ2-1 gives the whole variable domain EAGVVQSPRYKIIEKKQPVAFWCNPISGHNTLYWYLQNLGQGPELLIRYENEEAVDDSQLPKDRFSAERLKGVDSTLKIQPAELGDSAVYLCASSAGLAGGHEQFFGPGTRLTVL.

The chain carries TRBV4-1 and TRBJ2-1; 8 positions agree with TRBD2. Germline V CDR1 and CDR2: MGHRA, YSYEKL. V gave up 2 bases and J gave up 4 bases; unmatched junction bases: 10. CDR3 length equals 17 residues. The chain's CDR3 is CASSQPPGRGWYNEQFF. The CDR3 DNA reads TGCGCCAGCAGCCAACCCCCCGGGAGGGGGTGGTACAATGAGCAGTTCTTC.

The chain employs TRBV27 and TRBJ2-5, with 10 bases lining up with TRBD2. V shed 6 bases and J 5 bases; nucleotides not matched to a gene: 6. The germline CDR1 and CDR2 sequences are MNHEY and SMNVEV (reference sequence). The length of the CDR3 is 14 residues. CDR3 coding DNA: TGTGCCAGCAGACGCGGACTAGCGGAGGAGACCCAGTACTTC. Protein product: CASRRGLAEETQYF.

The V call is TRBV28, the J call TRBJ1-4; tentatively, D is TRBD1 (5 bases). The V and J ends lost 5 bases and 6 bases respectively, with 10 bases between them. The CDR3 runs 13 residues. Germline assignment: CDR1 MDHEN and CDR2 SYDVKM. DNA of the CDR3: TGTGCCAGCAGTCAGCCACAGGATGAAAAACTGTTTTTT. Translating gives CASSQPQDEKLFF.

The chain couples TRBV5-1 to TRBJ2-6; D remains unclear. The CDR3 loop spans 15 amino acids. Trimming stripped 0 bases from V and 0 bases from J, with 4 bases between. Germline CDR1 SGHRS, CDR2 YFSETQ. The CDR3 loop is CASSLDNSGANVLTF. The DNA for the CDR3 is TGCGCCAGCAGCTTGGATAACTCTGGGGCCAACGTCCTGACTTTC.

The chain couples TRBV27 to TRBJ1-2; D is possibly TRBD1 (5 bases). CDR1 and CDR2 from the germline V gene are MNHEY and SMNVEV (reference sequence). The CDR3 contains 15 residues. Trimming pared 6 bases from V and 5 bases from J, leaving 19 bases between. The CDR3 bases are TGTGCCAGCAGGATAACCCGGGACGGATTATATGGCTACACCTTC. Protein: CASRITRDGLYGYTF.

This chain joins TRBV7-9 and TRBJ2-5; D not resolved. With the DNA end fitting TRBJ2-7 better, the J assignment may be wrong. The CDR3 is 15 amino acids. Germline V gene sequence: CDR1 SEHNR, CDR2 FQNEAQ (reference sequence). As DNA, the CDR3 is TGTGCCAGCAGCTTTGGTGGACCGCTCTCCTACGAGCAGTACTTC. It encodes CASSFGGPLSYEQYF.

As regards this clone: A read error may produce the germline difference seen at one junction end. V usage is TRBV19 and J usage is TRBJ1-5; D gene uncertain. From germline, CDR1 is LNHDA and CDR2 SQIVND (reference sequence). This CDR3 comprises 16 residues. The CDR3 loop reads CASSIIATASYQPQHF. Here the CDR3 DNA reads TGTGCCAGTAGTATTATTGCCACAGCTAGCTATCAGCCCCAGCATTTT.

The chain employs TRBV28 and TRBJ1-1; D is perhaps TRBD1 (6 bases). The CDR3 is 14 amino acids. V gave up 7 bases and J gave up 4 bases, with 16 bases separating them. The germline gives CDR1 MDHEN, CDR2 SYDVKM. This chain's CDR3 is CASTVLGRGTEAFF. The CDR3 nucleotides read TGTGCCAGCACAGTTTTGGGCAGGGGCACTGAAGCTTTCTTT.

The chain recombines TRBV5-1 with TRBJ2-7, with D possibly being TRBD1 (5 bases). The CDR3 is 14 amino acids. The germline V gene encodes CDR1 SGHRS and CDR2 YFSETQ. V lost 4 bases, J lost 0 bases, and 11 bases lay in between. This CDR3 reads CASSQGDNSYEQYF. The CDR3 DNA is TGCGCCAGCAGCCAGGGCGACAACTCCTACGAGCAGTACTTC.

V usage is TRBV5-5 and J usage is TRBJ2-3; D gene unclear. CDR3 length equals 12 residues. V was shortened by 0 bases and J by 10 bases, with 9 bases between the two germline ends. Germline values: CDR1 SGHKS, CDR2 YYEKEE (reference sequence). The CDR3 DNA follows: TGTGCCAGCAGCTTGGGACAAGGCCCGCAGTATTTT. Amino acids: CASSLGQGPQYF.

This sequence joins TRBV6-1 and TRBJ1-5; D gene unclear. The ends were cut back, 2 bases at V and 3 bases at J, with 5 bases in the middle. CDR1 and CDR2 from the germline V gene are MNHNS and SASEGT. The CDR3 has 13 amino acids. CDR3 in amino acids: CASSEQTNQPQHF. The CDR3 nucleotides read TGTGCCAGCAGTGAACAGACCAATCAGCCCCAGCATTTT.

The chain carries TRBV6-5 and TRBJ2-5, with 10 nucleotides matching TRBD2. This CDR3 has 16 residues. CDR1 and CDR2 from the germline V gene are MNHEY and SVGAGI. The V segment lost 2 bases and the J segment 4 bases; nucleotides outside the gene matches: 7. The CDR3 DNA reads TGTGCCAGCAGTTACGCTCTAGCGGGAGTTAGAGAGACCCAGTACTTC. It specifies CASSYALAGVRETQYF.

The V gene is TRBV19, the J gene TRBJ1-5; D gene ambiguous. CDR3 length: 15 residues. Trimming removed 5 bases from V and 2 bases from J, with 13 bases in between. The germline V gene has CDR1 LNHDA and CDR2 SQIVND (reference sequence). The CDR3 DNA reads as TGTGCCAGTAGTGGGGTTTTTAACCGCAATCAGCCCCAGCATTTT. Translated: CASSGVFNRNQPQHF.

This sequence joins TRBV28 and TRBJ1-2; 10 bases fit TRBD1. The CDR3 runs 14 residues. Losses at the gene ends were 6 bases for V and 4 bases for J; bases not matched to a gene: 5. The germline V gene has CDR1 MDHEN and CDR2 SYDVKM. CDR3 amino acids: CASRTGGDPYGYTF. The DNA for the CDR3 is TGTGCCAGCAGGACAGGGGGCGATCCCTATGGCTACACCTTC.

Details on this clone: Other DNA sequences from this sample encode an identical CDR3 as well. The chain recombines TRBV6-5 with TRBJ1-3, with D hard to call. Per the germline V gene, CDR1 is MNHEY and CDR2 is SVGAGI. The CDR3 has 13 residues. The germline V and J ends were trimmed by 4 bases and 0 bases, with 4 bases remaining between them. CDR3 protein: CASSSYSGNTIYF. As DNA, the CDR3 is TGTGCCAGCAGTTCCTACTCTGGAAACACCATATATTTT.

V gene TRBV7-3 combines with J gene TRBJ1-2; 7 bases are a match to TRBD1. The V and J ends lost 0 bases and 4 bases, in that order; junction bases with no gene match: 5. Germline values: CDR1 SGHTA, CDR2 FQGTGA. The CDR3 totals 15 residues. The CDR3 loop reads CASSLTGQPPYGYTF. The CDR3 DNA sequence: TGTGCCAGCAGCTTAACGGGACAGCCACCCTATGGCTACACCTTC.